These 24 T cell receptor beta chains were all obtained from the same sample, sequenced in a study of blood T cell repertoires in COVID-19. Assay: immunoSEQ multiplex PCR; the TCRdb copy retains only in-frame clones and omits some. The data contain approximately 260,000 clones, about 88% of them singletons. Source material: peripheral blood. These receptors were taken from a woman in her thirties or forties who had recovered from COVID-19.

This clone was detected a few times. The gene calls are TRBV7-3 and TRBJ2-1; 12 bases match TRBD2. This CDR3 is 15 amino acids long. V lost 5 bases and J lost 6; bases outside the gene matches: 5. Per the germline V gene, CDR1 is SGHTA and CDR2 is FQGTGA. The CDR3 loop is CASSTRLAGVNEQFF. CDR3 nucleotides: TGTGCCAGCAGCACAAGACTAGCGGGAGTCAATGAGCAGTTCTTC.

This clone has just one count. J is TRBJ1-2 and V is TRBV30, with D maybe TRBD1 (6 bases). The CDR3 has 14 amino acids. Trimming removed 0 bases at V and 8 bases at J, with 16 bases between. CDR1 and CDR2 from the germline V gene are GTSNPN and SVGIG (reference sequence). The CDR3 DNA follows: TGTGCCTGGAGTGTTGGTCAGGGGATGAGGGGCTACACCTTC. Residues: CAWSVGQGMRGYTF.

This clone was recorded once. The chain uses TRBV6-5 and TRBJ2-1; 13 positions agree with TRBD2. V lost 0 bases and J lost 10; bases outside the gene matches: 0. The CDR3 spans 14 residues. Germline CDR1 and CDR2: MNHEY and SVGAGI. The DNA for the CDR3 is TGTGCCAGCAGTTACTCGACTAGCGGGGGGGAGCAGTTCTTC. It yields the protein CASSYSTSGGEQFF.

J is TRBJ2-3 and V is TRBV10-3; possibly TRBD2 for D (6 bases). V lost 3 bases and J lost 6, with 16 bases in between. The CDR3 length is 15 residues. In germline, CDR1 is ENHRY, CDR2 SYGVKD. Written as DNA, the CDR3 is TGTGCCATCAGTGAATGGGGGGATGATTCGGATACGCAGTATTTT. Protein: CAISEWGDDSDTQYF.

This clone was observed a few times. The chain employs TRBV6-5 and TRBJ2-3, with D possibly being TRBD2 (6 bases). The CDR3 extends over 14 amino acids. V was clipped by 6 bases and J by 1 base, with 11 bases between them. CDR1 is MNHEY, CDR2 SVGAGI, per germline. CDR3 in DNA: TGTGCCAGCAGGGACTGGGAGGGCACAGATACGCAGTATTTT. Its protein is CASRDWEGTDTQYF.

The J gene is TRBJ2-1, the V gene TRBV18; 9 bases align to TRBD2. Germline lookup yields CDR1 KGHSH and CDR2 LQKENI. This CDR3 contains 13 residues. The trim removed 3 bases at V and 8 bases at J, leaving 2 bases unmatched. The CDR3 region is CASSPSSGDEQFF. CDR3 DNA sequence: TGTGCCAGCTCACCCTCTAGCGGGGATGAGCAGTTCTTC.

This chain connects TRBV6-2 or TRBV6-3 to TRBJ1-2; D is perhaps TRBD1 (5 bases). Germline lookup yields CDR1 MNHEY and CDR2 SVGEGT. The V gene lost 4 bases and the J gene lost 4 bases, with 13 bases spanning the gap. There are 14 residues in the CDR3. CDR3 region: CASSFQGTGYGYTF. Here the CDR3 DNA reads TGTGCCAGCAGTTTTCAGGGAACCGGCTATGGCTACACCTTC.

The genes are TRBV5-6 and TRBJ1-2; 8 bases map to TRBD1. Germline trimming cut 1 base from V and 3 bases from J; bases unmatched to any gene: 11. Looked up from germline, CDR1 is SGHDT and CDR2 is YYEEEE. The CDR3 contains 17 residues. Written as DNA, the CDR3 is TGTGCCAGCAGCTTGTGGATCGAACAGGGGGAGGACTATGGCTACACCTTC. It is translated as CASSLWIEQGEDYGYTF.

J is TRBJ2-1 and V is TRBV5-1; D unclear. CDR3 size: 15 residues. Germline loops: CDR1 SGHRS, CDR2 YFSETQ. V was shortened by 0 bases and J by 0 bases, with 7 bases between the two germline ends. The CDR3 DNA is TGCGCCAGCAGCTTGGAAACGAGCTCCTACAATGAGCAGTTCTTC. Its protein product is CASSLETSSYNEQFF.

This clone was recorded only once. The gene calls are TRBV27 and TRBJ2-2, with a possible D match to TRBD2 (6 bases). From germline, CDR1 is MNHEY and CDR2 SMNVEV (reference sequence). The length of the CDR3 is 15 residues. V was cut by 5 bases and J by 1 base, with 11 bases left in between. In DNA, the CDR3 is TGTGCCAGCAGTCGGGACTTACTGAACACCGGGGAGCTGTTTTTT. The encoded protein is CASSRDLLNTGELFF.

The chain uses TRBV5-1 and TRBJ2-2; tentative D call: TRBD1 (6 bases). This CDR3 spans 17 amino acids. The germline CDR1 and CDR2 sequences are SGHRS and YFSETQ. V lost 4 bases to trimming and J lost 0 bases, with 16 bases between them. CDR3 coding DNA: TGCGCCAGCAGCCACTCTTATAGGACAGCGAACACCGGGGAGCTGTTTTTT. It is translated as CASSHSYRTANTGELFF.

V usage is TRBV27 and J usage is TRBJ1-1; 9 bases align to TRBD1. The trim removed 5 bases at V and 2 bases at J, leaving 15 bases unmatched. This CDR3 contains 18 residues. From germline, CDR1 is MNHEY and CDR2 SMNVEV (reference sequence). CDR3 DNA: TGTGCCAGCAGTACCGCTGGGAGGACAGGGGTTTTAAACACTGAAGCTTTCTTT. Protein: CASSTAGRTGVLNTEAFF.

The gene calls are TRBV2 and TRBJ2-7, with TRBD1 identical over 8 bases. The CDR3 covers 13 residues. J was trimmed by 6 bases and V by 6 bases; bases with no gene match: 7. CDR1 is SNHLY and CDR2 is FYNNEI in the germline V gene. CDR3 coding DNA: TGTGCCAGCAGGAGGGACAGGTCAAGCGAGCAGTACTTC. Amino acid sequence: CASRRDRSSEQYF.

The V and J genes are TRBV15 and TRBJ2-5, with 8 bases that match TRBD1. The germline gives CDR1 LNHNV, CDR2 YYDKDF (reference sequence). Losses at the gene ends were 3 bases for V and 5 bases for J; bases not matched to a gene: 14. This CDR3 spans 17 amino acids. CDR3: CATSRDGGDRWSETQYF. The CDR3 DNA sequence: TGTGCCACCAGCAGGGATGGCGGGGACAGGTGGTCGGAGACCCAGTACTTC.

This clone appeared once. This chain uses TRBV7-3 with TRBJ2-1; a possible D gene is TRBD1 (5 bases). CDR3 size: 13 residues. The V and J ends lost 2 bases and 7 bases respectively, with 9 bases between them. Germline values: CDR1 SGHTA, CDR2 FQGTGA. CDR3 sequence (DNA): TGTGCCAGCAGCTTATCGACAGTAAATGAGCAGTTCTTC. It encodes CASSLSTVNEQFF.

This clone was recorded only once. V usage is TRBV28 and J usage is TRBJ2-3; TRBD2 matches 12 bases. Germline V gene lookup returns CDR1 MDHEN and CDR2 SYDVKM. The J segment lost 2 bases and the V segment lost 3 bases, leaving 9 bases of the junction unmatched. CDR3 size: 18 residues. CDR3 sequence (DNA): TGTGCCAGCAGTTTTGGTTTTGGGACTAGCGGGTACACAGATACGCAGTATTTT. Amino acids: CASSFGFGTSGYTDTQYF.

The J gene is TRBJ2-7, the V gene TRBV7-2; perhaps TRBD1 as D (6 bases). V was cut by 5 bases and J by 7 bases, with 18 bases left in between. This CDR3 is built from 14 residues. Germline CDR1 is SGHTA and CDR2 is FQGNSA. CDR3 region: CASSPKAGAGEQYF. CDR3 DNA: TGTGCCAGCAGCCCCAAAGCAGGGGCAGGGGAGCAGTACTTC.

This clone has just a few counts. CDR3 sequence: CASSFWGEGGYTF. CDR3 bases: TGTGCCAGCAGTTTTTGGGGGGAAGGCGGCTACACCTTC. The rearrangement joins TRBV27 to TRBJ1-2, with TRBD1 as a possible D gene (5 bases). The germline V gene encodes CDR1 MNHEY and CDR2 SMNVEV (reference sequence). This CDR3 region has 13 residues. The V and J ends lost 3 bases and 8 bases respectively, with 13 bases between them.

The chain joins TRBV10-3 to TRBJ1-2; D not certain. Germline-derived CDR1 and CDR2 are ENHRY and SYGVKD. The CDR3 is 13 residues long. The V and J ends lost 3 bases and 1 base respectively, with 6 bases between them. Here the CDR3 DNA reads TGTGCCATCAGTGAACAGTTTAACTATGGCTACACCTTC. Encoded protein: CAISEQFNYGYTF.

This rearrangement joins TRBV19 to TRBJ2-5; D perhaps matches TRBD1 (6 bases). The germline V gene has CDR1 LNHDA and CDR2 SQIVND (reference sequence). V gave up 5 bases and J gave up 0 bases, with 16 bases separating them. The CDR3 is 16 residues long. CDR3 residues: CASSGPGQGNQETQYF. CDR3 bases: TGTGCCAGTAGTGGCCCGGGTCAGGGGAACCAAGAGACCCAGTACTTC.

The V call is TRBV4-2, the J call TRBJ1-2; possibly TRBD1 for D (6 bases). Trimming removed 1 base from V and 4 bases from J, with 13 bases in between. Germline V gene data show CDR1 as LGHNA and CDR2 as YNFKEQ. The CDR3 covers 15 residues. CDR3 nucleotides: TGTGCCAGCAGCCAAGGCCTGGGGGCGATCTATGGCTACACCTTC. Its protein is CASSQGLGAIYGYTF.

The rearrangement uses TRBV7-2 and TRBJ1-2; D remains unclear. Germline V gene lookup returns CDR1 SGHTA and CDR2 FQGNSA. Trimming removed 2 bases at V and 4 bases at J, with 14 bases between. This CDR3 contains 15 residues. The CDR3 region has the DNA TGTGCCAGCAGCTTACGTGAGGGTCCCACCTATGGCTACACCTTC. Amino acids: CASSLREGPTYGYTF.

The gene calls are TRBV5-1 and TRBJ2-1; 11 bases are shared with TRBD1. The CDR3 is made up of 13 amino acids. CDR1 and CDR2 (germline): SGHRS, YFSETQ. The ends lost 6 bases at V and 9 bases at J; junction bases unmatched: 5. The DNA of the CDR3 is TGCGCCAGCACCCGGACAGGGGGCGGTGAGCAGTTCTTC. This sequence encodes CASTRTGGGEQFF.

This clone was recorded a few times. The CDR3 reads CASSFTDYEQYF. CDR3 DNA: TGTGCCAGCAGCTTTACAGACTACGAGCAGTACTTC. This chain links TRBV7-9 with TRBJ2-7; D uncertain. V was clipped by 3 bases and J by 3 bases, with 6 bases between them. In germline, CDR1 is SEHNR, CDR2 FQNEAQ (reference sequence). CDR3 size: 12 residues. The entire variable domain, with the rest obtained from reference TRBV7-9 and TRBJ2-7, is as follows: DTGVSQNPRHKITKRGQNVTFRCDPISEHNRLYWYRQTLGQGPEFLTYFQNEAQLEKSRLLSDRFSAERPKGSFSTLEIQRTEQGDSAMYLCASSFTDYEQYFGPGTRLTVT.